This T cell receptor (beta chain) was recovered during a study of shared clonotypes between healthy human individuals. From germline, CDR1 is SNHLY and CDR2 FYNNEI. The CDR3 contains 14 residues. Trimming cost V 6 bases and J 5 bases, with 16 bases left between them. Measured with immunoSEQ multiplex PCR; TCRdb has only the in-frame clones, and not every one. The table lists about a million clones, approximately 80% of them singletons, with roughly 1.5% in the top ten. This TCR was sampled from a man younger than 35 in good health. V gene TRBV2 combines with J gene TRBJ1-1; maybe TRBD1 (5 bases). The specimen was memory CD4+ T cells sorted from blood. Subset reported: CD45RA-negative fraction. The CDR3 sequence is CASSEGFSKTEAFF. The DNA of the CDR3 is TGTGCCAGCAGCGAGGGGTTCTCCAAGACTGAAGCTTTCTTT.